This note documents a single T cell receptor beta chain sequence. Antigen unknown. The CDR3 spans 15 residues. The data are from a study of cytomegalovirus exposure and HLA in healthy donors. It was with 60 Vbeta and 13 Jbeta primers that the PCR ran. TCRdb keeps only in-frame clones here, not all; method: immunoSEQ multiplex PCR. The table lists hundreds of thousands of clones, approximately 80% of them singletons. Whole-study findings and limits: Later, an analysis showed that TCR beta chains associated with HLA were more clonally expanded than others that were equally common.

The sample comprised PBMCs. This chain joins TRBV21-1 and TRBJ2-1; the DNA was not compared with TRBD2, the D call given in the table. TRBV21-1 corresponds to a pseudogene. The clonotype originates from a young man in good health and CMV-seronegative. CDR3 in DNA: TGTGCCAGCAGCAAAGGTCTAGCGGGGGCGGGTGAGCAGTTCTTC. Translation: CASSKGLAGAGEQFF.